The present entry profiles one T cell receptor (beta chain) with its context. Generated by immunoSEQ multiplex PCR, the TCRdb table keeps only in-frame clones and is missing some. This sample has 60,000 to 85,000 clones, with around three quarters found just once. The sample belongs to a study of blood T cell repertoires in COVID-19. Germline V CDR1 and CDR2: SEHNR, FQNEAQ (reference sequence). This CDR3 has 15 residues. V shed 5 bases and J shed 3 bases, with 17 bases lying between them. This TCR was recovered from a human donor in a cohort sampled during active COVID-19. Specimen: peripheral blood. The V and J genes are TRBV7-9 and TRBJ2-7, with D perhaps TRBD1 (7 bases). The CDR3 loop reads CASSRGTDDLYEQYF. CDR3 nucleotide sequence: TGTGCCAGCAGCCGCGGGACAGATGACCTCTACGAGCAGTACTTC.